This entry features one T cell receptor beta chain sequence. This CDR3 spans 12 amino acids. V shed 0 bases and J shed 8 bases, with 9 bases lying between them. Per the germline V gene, CDR1 is SGHRS and CDR2 is YFSETQ. Only in-frame clones appear in the TCRdb table, and some are missing; sequencing was by immunoSEQ multiplex PCR. The data show roughly 190,000 clones, with more than 80% seen just once and around 7.5% held by the top ten. This sample is part of a study of blood T cell repertoires in COVID-19. Sequenced: peripheral blood. This TCR was recovered from a woman aged 55-69 years with acute or convalescent COVID-19. This rearrangement joins TRBV5-1 to TRBJ2-7; D is possibly TRBD1 (6 bases). CDR3 coding DNA: TGCGCCAGCAGCTTGGAGACAGGACAGCAGTACTTC. This codes for CASSLETGQQYF.